This T cell receptor beta chain originates from a study of T cells in Graves' hyperthyroidism and ophthalmopathy. Germline CDR1 is DFQATT and CDR2 is SNEGSKA (reference sequence). V shed 1 base and J shed 3 bases, with 13 bases lying between them. The CDR3 runs 14 residues. Stable hyperthyroidism: no ophthalmopathy progression over 18 months of follow-up. Clinical symptoms, serum thyroxine, TRAb, thyroid ultrasound and orbital computed tomography established diagnosis. Each 10 ml fresh peripheral blood draw supplied the PBMCs. This clonotype came up many times. RNA transcripts gave rise to amplified TCR beta CDR3 regions. The HTBI primer set drove a first-round RT-PCR of the TCR CDR3. Using its own MiXCR run on the multiplex PCR reads, TCRdb lists one record per CDR3 protein. The sample holds about 210,000 distinct CDR3 sequences; more than 15% are singletons and the top ten take under 65%.

The TCR was taken from a man in his forties or fifties with Graves' hyperthyroidism. Sequencing input: blood. The rearrangement uses TRBV20-1 and TRBJ2-7, with D tentatively TRBD2 (5 bases). CDR3 sequence reads: CSARGGLQIYEQYF. CDR3 in DNA: TGCAGTGCTAGAGGTGGACTCCAAATCTACGAGCAGTACTTC.